This T cell receptor (beta chain) comes out of a study of blood T cell repertoires in COVID-19. At the level of the study: Collection of acute and convalescent COVID-19 samples took place in the United States, Italy and Spain. T cells, B-cell-depleted T cells, or PBMCs provided the cDNA or gDNA that served as material.

Participants classified as exposed had met a COVID-19 case within 2 weeks before study entry. Using immunoSEQ multiplex PCR, the repertoire was profiled, and TCRdb retains in-frame clones only, with some absent. The top ten clones hold approximately 1.3% of a sample with 350,000 to 500,000 clones, about 88% of them seen once. With 0 bases clipped from V and 2 bases from J, the junction kept 0 bases outside the gene matches. CDR3 length equals 15 residues. Germline V gene lookup returns CDR1 MNHEY and CDR2 SVGAGI. The clonotype originates from a woman aged 18-29 years who had been exposed to COVID-19. This chain links TRBV6-5 with TRBJ1-2; TRBD1 agrees at 10 bases. The sequenced sample consisted of PBMCs or T cells enriched from blood (not recorded which). DNA for the CDR3: TGTGCCAGCAGTTACTCGGGACAGGGGAACTATGGCTACACCTTC. It codes for CASSYSGQGNYGYTF.